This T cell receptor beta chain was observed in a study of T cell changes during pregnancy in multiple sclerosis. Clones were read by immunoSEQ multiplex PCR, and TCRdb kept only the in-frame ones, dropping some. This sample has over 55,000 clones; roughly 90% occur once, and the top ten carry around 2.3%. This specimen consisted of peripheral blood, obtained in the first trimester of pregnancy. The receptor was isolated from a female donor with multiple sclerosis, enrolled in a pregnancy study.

CDR3 protein: CASSESRTSGRWVTQYF. The CDR3 nucleotides are TGTGCCAGCAGTGAGTCCCGGACTAGCGGGAGGTGGGTGACCCAGTACTTC. The chain recombines TRBV25-1 with TRBJ2-5, with TRBD2 matching over 14 bases. This CDR3 has 17 amino acids. The germline CDR1 and CDR2 sequences are MGHDK and SYGVNS. V gave up 3 bases and J gave up 7 bases; unmatched junction bases: 10.